What follows are 32 T cell receptor beta chains derived from one specimen sequenced in a study of Tregs in tolerant kidney transplant recipients. Produced via immunoSEQ multiplex PCR; TCRdb's table is partial and in-frame only. The sample holds tens of thousands of clones; more than 90% are singletons and the top ten take 4.7%. The sample consisted of CD8+ T cells from blood. The origin of the receptors is a human donor in good health.

The gene calls are TRBV27 and TRBJ2-7; D gene uncertain. Germline V gene sequence: CDR1 MNHEY, CDR2 SMNVEV (reference sequence). The CDR3 covers 15 residues. V dropped 2 bases and J dropped 0 bases, with 11 bases sitting between them. CDR3 region: CASSLLAGSSYEQYF. The CDR3 coding sequence is TGTGCCAGCAGTTTACTGGCCGGAAGCTCCTACGAGCAGTACTTC.

J is TRBJ1-4 and V is TRBV13, with TRBD1 identical over 8 bases. There are 18 residues in the CDR3. Unmatched junction bases numbered 11, after V lost 5 bases and J lost 0 bases. CDR1 and CDR2 from the germline V gene are PRHDT and FYEKMQ (reference sequence). CDR3 sequence reads: CASSPGQGVSATNEKLFF. The CDR3 region has the DNA TGTGCCAGCAGCCCAGGACAGGGCGTATCTGCAACTAATGAAAAACTGTTTTTT. Complete variable domain (other parts from reference TRBV13 and TRBJ1-4): AAGVIQSPRHLIKEKRETATLKCYPIPRHDTVYWYQQGPGQDPQFLISFYEKMQSDKGSIPDRFSAQQFSDYHSELNMSSLELGDSALYFCASSPGQGVSATNEKLFFGSGTQLSVL.

The J gene is TRBJ2-7, the V gene TRBV29-1; 13 bases align to TRBD2. Per germline, CDR1 SQVTM and CDR2 ANQGSEA. The CDR3 length is 13 residues. Trimming at V came to 6 bases and at J to 5 bases, leaving 4 bases not matched to a gene. CDR3 in amino acids: CSVPGTSGNEQYF. CDR3 bases: TGCAGCGTCCCCGGGACTAGCGGGAACGAGCAGTACTTC.

This sequence joins TRBV9 and TRBJ2-5, with D maybe TRBD2 (6 bases). The V and J ends lost 0 bases and 5 bases respectively, with 11 bases between them. This CDR3 has 14 amino acids. The germline V gene encodes CDR1 SGDLS and CDR2 YYNGEE. In DNA form, the CDR3 reads TGTGCCAGCAGCGTAGCGGGGGTTGGGGAGACCCAGTACTTC. Its translation is CASSVAGVGETQYF.

The chain links TRBV4-2 to TRBJ1-1; the D is unclear. The CDR3 has 14 amino acids. Germline V gives CDR1 LGHNA, CDR2 YNFKEQ. The V end was cut by 1 base, the J end by 1 base, with 7 bases between. The CDR3 sequence: CASSQVSENTEAFF. As DNA, the CDR3 is TGTGCCAGCAGCCAAGTTTCTGAGAACACTGAAGCTTTCTTT.

V usage is TRBV29-1 and J usage is TRBJ1-2; D is possibly TRBD1 (5 bases). The CDR3 covers 13 residues. CDR1 is SQVTM and CDR2 is ANQGSEA in the germline V gene. V was trimmed by 5 bases and J by 2 bases, leaving 12 bases between them. The CDR3 here is CSVWGGENYGYTF. DNA for the CDR3: TGCAGCGTTTGGGGCGGGGAGAACTATGGCTACACCTTC.

V usage is TRBV11-2 and J usage is TRBJ2-7; D possibly corresponds to TRBD2 (6 bases). With 5 bases removed from V and 1 base from J, the gap between germline ends came to 9 bases. This CDR3 has 13 residues. Germline V gene data show CDR1 as SGHAT and CDR2 as FQNNGV. The CDR3 DNA is TGTGCCAGCAGCCCGGCGGGGTCCTACGAGCAGTACTTC. Its protein is CASSPAGSYEQYF.

V and J are TRBV9 and TRBJ2-1; D may be TRBD2 (5 bases). This CDR3 region has 15 residues. Trimming left V 1 base short and J 3 bases short, with 11 bases between. CDR1 and CDR2 (germline): SGDLS, YYNGEE. The CDR3 region has the DNA TGTGCCAGCAGCGTAAGGAGCGGAGACTACAATGAGCAGTTCTTC. This encodes CASSVRSGDYNEQFF.

V is TRBV29-1 and J is TRBJ2-5; tentative D call: TRBD2 (7 bases). Germline V gene lookup returns CDR1 SQVTM and CDR2 ANQGSEA. V shed 3 bases and J shed 1 base, with 12 bases lying between them. The CDR3 extends over 14 amino acids. The CDR3 coding sequence is TGCAGCGTTGAGGGGAGGGGGGTCCAAGAGACCCAGTACTTC. This codes for CSVEGRGVQETQYF.

In the case of this clone: The same CDR3 arises from other DNA sequences in this sample as well. J is TRBJ2-7 and V is TRBV27; D possibly corresponds to TRBD1 (6 bases). Looked up from germline, CDR1 is MNHEY and CDR2 is SMNVEV (reference sequence). Trimming left V 5 bases short and J 3 bases short, with 17 bases between. This CDR3 contains 15 residues. CDR3 sequence (DNA): TGTGCCAGCAGTCGAGCAGGGGCCACCCTCTACGAGCAGTACTTC. Translation gives CASSRAGATLYEQYF.

Turning to this clone: In the same sample, other DNA sequences code for this CDR3. The gene calls are TRBV7-9 and TRBJ2-3; D unclear. Trimming removed 5 bases from V and 7 bases from J, with 7 bases in between. The CDR3 is 11 residues long. Germline V gene lookup returns CDR1 SEHNR and CDR2 FQNEAQ (reference sequence). The CDR3 region has the DNA TGTGCCAGCAGCCCACCGCATACGCAGTATTTT. As protein: CASSPPHTQYF.

The chain links TRBV12-5 to TRBJ2-7; D is unclear. This CDR3 has 13 amino acids. Germline V gives CDR1 LGHNT, CDR2 FRNRAP. Trimming removed 7 bases at V and 5 bases at J, with 15 bases between. CDR3 protein: CASASASLHEQYF. The CDR3 nucleotides are TGTGCTAGTGCTTCGGCCTCTCTCCACGAGCAGTACTTC.

The chain links TRBV7-9 to TRBJ1-2; D unclear. Between the trimmed V and J ends, which lost 9 bases and 0 bases, there was a span of 8 bases. The CDR3 totals 12 residues. The germline CDR1 and CDR2 sequences are SEHNR and FQNEAQ (reference sequence). CDR3 sequence reads: CASTETNYGYTF. Here the CDR3 DNA reads TGTGCCAGTACAGAGACTAACTATGGCTACACCTTC. Full variable domain (outside the CDR3, taken from reference TRBV7-9 and TRBJ1-2): DTGVSQNPRHKITKRGQNVTFRCDPISEHNRLYWYRQTLGQGPEFLTYFQNEAQLEKSRLLSDRFSAERPKGSFSTLEIQRTEQGDSAMYLCASTETNYGYTFGSGTRLTVV.

The chain recombines TRBV18 with TRBJ2-7, with TRBD1 identical over 10 bases. The junction had 4 bases not matched to a gene; V was cut back by 3 bases and J by 2 bases. The CDR3 loop spans 15 amino acids. Germline V gene lookup returns CDR1 KGHSH and CDR2 LQKENI. CDR3 sequence reads: CASSPDRGPPYEQYF. Here the CDR3 DNA reads TGTGCCAGCTCACCCGACAGGGGGCCACCCTACGAGCAGTACTTC.

The chain is built from TRBV27 and TRBJ2-7, with 10 bases identical to TRBD1. The CDR3 sequence is 14 residues long. The germline V gene has CDR1 MNHEY and CDR2 SMNVEV (reference sequence). Trimming took 8 bases from V and 4 from J; bases not matched to a gene: 8. The CDR3 reads CASSPGTGEYEQYF. CDR3 DNA: TGTGCCAGCTCCCCCGGGACAGGGGAATACGAGCAGTACTTC.

In DNA form, the CDR3 reads TGTGCCAGCAGCTTAGATCTCAGAAAAGATACGCAGTATTTT. Translating it yields CASSLDLRKDTQYF. V is TRBV7-9 and J is TRBJ2-3, with D unclear. This CDR3 spans 14 amino acids. Germline values: CDR1 SEHNR, CDR2 FQNEAQ (reference sequence). Trimming shortened V by 1 base and J by 5 bases, and 10 bases separated the two germline ends.

The chain is built from TRBV10-1 and TRBJ2-3; D tentatively reads TRBD1 or TRBD2 (6 bases each). V gave up 5 bases and J gave up 0 bases, with 21 bases separating them. Looked up from germline, CDR1 is WNHNN and CDR2 is SYGVQD (reference sequence). This CDR3 spans 18 amino acids. The CDR3 is CASSSSAGGGTSTDTQYF. The CDR3 DNA reads as TGCGCCAGCAGTTCCTCTGCCGGGGGCGGAACCAGCACAGATACGCAGTATTTT.

The CDR3 bases are TGTGCCAGCAGCCGTGGGGAGAATACGCAGTATTTT. Protein product: CASSRGENTQYF. The V gene is TRBV27, the J gene TRBJ2-3; D might be TRBD2 (5 bases). The germline V and J ends were trimmed by 6 bases and 7 bases, with 11 bases remaining between them. This CDR3 contains 12 residues. Germline CDR1 and CDR2: MNHEY and SMNVEV (reference sequence).

The chain has TRBV18 and TRBJ2-2; the D gene is possibly TRBD1 (5 bases). This CDR3 region has 16 residues. V was clipped by 2 bases and J by 6 bases, with 16 bases between them. Germline assignment: CDR1 KGHSH and CDR2 LQKENI. CDR3 bases: TGTGCCAGCTCACCAGCAGGGTTCTTAAGGTCCGGGGAGCTGTTTTTT. This codes for CASSPAGFLRSGELFF.

This chain joins TRBV30 and TRBJ2-7, with 11 positions matching TRBD1. V lost 2 bases to trimming and J lost 3 bases; unmatched junction nucleotides: 3. The CDR3 runs to 14 residues. Germline-derived CDR1 and CDR2 are GTSNPN and SVGIG (reference sequence). The CDR3 region is CAWSYGTGGYEQYF. CDR3 nucleotides: TGTGCCTGGAGTTACGGGACAGGGGGCTACGAGCAGTACTTC.

This clone showed up just once. The chain employs TRBV29-1 and TRBJ2-6; a weak D match, TRBD2 (6 bases). Germline CDR1 reads SQVTM; CDR2 reads ANQGSEA. Trimming removed 3 bases at V and 0 bases at J, with 12 bases between. There are 16 residues in the CDR3. CDR3 residues: CSVEGLHGSGANVLTF. CDR3 DNA: TGCAGCGTTGAGGGACTTCACGGCTCTGGGGCCAACGTCCTGACTTTC.

This clone was recorded only once. The J gene is TRBJ2-1, the V gene TRBV9, with 16 bases aligning to TRBD2. Germline V gene sequence: CDR1 SGDLS, CDR2 YYNGEE. The CDR3 loop spans 20 amino acids. With 2 bases clipped from V and 1 base from J, the junction kept 9 bases outside the gene matches. The CDR3 spells CASSVEGGTSGGASYNEQFF. The CDR3 DNA reads as TGTGCCAGCAGCGTCGAAGGAGGGACTAGCGGGGGGGCGTCCTACAATGAGCAGTTCTTC.

This clone was observed once. The chain combines TRBV27 with TRBJ2-1; TRBD2 matches at 10 bases. The trim removed 10 bases at V and 2 bases at J, leaving 5 bases unmatched. The CDR3 runs 14 residues. The germline V gene encodes CDR1 MNHEY and CDR2 SMNVEV (reference sequence). For the CDR3, the DNA is TGTGCCACCACGCTAGCGGGAGCCTACAATGAGCAGTTCTTC. Its translation: CATTLAGAYNEQFF.

The chain combines TRBV29-1 with TRBJ2-7; D remains ambiguous. V shed 3 bases and J shed 0 bases, with 12 bases lying between them. This CDR3 spans 14 amino acids. Germline-derived CDR1 and CDR2 are SQVTM and ANQGSEA. CDR3 nucleotide sequence: TGCAGCGTTGAGGACGGTACCTACTCCTACGAGCAGTACTTC. This sequence encodes CSVEDGTYSYEQYF.

The chain joins TRBV4-1 to TRBJ2-1; no reliable D call. Trimming pared 4 bases from V and 0 bases from J, leaving 10 bases between. Germline V gene data show CDR1 as MGHRA and CDR2 as YSYEKL. The CDR3 extends over 15 amino acids. In nucleotides, the CDR3 is TGCGCCAGCAGCCTAGAACAACCCTCCTACAATGAGCAGTTCTTC. Translated, it gives CASSLEQPSYNEQFF.

The V gene is TRBV4-2, the J gene TRBJ1-2, with 9 nucleotides matching TRBD1. J was trimmed by 8 bases and V by 4 bases; bases with no gene match: 5. The CDR3 runs 13 residues. CDR1 LGHNA and CDR2 YNFKEQ come from the germline V gene. The CDR3 protein is CASSPRTGEGYTF. CDR3 coding DNA: TGTGCCAGCAGCCCCCGGACAGGGGAAGGCTACACCTTC.

This chain connects TRBV9 to TRBJ2-1; 9 bases match TRBD2. CDR1 SGDLS and CDR2 YYNGEE come from the germline V gene. This CDR3 spans 15 amino acids. The V segment lost 1 base and the J segment 10 bases; nucleotides outside the gene matches: 9. In DNA form, the CDR3 reads TGTGCCAGCAGCGTAAGCGGGGGGCCGACCGACGAGCAGTTCTTC. The encoded protein is CASSVSGGPTDEQFF.

This clone was counted between two and nine times. DNA for the CDR3: TGTGCCAGCAGTGCAGACAGTCACAATGAGCAGTTCTTC. Protein sequence: CASSADSHNEQFF. The V and J genes are TRBV6-5 and TRBJ2-1; a possible D gene is TRBD1 (5 bases). Trimming cost V 5 bases and J 5 bases, with 10 bases left between them. This CDR3 has 13 residues. Germline V gene lookup returns CDR1 MNHEY and CDR2 SVGAGI.

CDR3 loop: CASSLDFGYSQETQYF. CDR3 DNA: TGTGCCAGCAGCTTAGACTTCGGCTACTCCCAAGAGACCCAGTACTTC. This chain connects TRBV11-2 to TRBJ2-5; D uncertain. Per the germline V gene, CDR1 is SGHAT and CDR2 is FQNNGV. V was pared by 0 bases and J by 1 base, with 12 bases between. The CDR3 runs 16 residues.

The V gene is TRBV10-3, the J gene TRBJ1-2; D uncertain. The CDR3 is made up of 15 amino acids. Germline-derived CDR1 and CDR2 are ENHRY and SYGVKD. The V gene lost 0 bases and the J gene lost 7 bases, with 15 bases spanning the gap. CDR3 region: CAISESALGGLGYTF. The CDR3 DNA is TGTGCCATCAGTGAGTCTGCCCTAGGTGGACTTGGCTACACCTTC.

The J gene is TRBJ1-5, the V gene TRBV19; D may be TRBD1 (6 bases). Germline CDR1 and CDR2: LNHDA and SQIVND (reference sequence). Trimming shortened V by 5 bases and J by 3 bases, and 11 bases separated the two germline ends. The CDR3 covers 14 residues. CDR3 nucleotides: TGTGCCAGTAGTGTCCGGGACAACAATCAGCCCCAGCATTTT. Translating gives CASSVRDNNQPQHF. Supplemented by reference TRBV19 and TRBJ1-5, the full variable domain reads DGGITQSPKYLFRKEGQNVTLSCEQNLNHDAMYWYRQDPGQGLRLIYYSQIVNDFQKGDIAEGYSVSREKKESFPLTVTSAQKNPTAFYLCASSVRDNNQPQHFGDGTRLSIL.

The chain employs TRBV7-9 and TRBJ2-7; D is unclear. The CDR3 sequence is 15 residues long. Trimming cost V 1 base and J 0 bases, with 10 bases left between them. Per germline, CDR1 SEHNR and CDR2 FQNEAQ (reference sequence). DNA of the CDR3: TGTGCCAGCAGCTTAGGCACTACCGGCTCCTACGAGCAGTACTTC. As protein: CASSLGTTGSYEQYF. The whole variable domain, remainder taken from reference TRBV7-9 and TRBJ2-7, is DTGVSQNPRHKITKRGQNVTFRCDPISEHNRLYWYRQTLGQGPEFLTYFQNEAQLEKSRLLSDRFSAERPKGSFSTLEIQRTEQGDSAMYLCASSLGTTGSYEQYFGPGTRLTVT.